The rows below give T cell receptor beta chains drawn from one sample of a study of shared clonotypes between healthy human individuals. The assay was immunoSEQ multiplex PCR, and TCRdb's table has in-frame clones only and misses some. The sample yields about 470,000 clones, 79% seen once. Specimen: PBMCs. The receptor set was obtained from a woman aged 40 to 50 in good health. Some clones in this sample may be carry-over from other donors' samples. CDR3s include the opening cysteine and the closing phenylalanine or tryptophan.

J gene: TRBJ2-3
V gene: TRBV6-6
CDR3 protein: CASRGTSGELPDTQYF

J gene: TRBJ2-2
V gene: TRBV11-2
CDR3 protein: CASSLTGPYTGELFF

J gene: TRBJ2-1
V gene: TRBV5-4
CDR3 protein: CASSQGLAGSYNEQFF

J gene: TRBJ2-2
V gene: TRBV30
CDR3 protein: CAWKGDRGPNTGELFF

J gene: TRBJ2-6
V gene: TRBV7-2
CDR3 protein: CASSPGTSGKLSGANVLTF

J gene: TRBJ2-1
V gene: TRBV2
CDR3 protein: CASSNEVAGNEQFF

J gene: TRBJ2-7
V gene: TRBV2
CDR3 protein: CASSESGTGTYEQYF

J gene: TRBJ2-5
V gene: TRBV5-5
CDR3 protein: CASSLGLARETQYF

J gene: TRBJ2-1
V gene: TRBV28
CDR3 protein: CASSFIGGYSSYNEQFF

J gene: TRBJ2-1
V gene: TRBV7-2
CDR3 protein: CASSLGGLLSYNEQFF

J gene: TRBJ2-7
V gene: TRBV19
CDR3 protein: CASRRTGGAYEQYF